What follows describes a single T cell receptor beta chain. The sample is drawn from a study of blood T cell repertoires in COVID-19. In the study overall: Spain, Italy and the United States supplied samples that represented acute and convalescent COVID-19. T cells, B-cell-depleted T cells, or PBMCs provided the cDNA or gDNA that served as material.

The CDR3 totals 16 residues. Methods used by the authors: Amplification of reference gene primers provided the estimated nucleated cell counts. The data were produced by immunoSEQ multiplex PCR, yet TCRdb's version contains in-frame clones alone and is incomplete. The V and J calls and clone size were taken over from that table, and D and trimming were inferred from the DNA. The sample includes fewer than 250,000 clones, about four fifths of them seen just once. This rearrangement joins TRBV21-1 to TRBJ1-3; the D segment call TRBD1 is taken from the table without a DNA check. TRBV21-1 is given as a pseudogene. This TCR was sampled from a woman between 65 and 79 years old with acute or convalescent COVID-19. The sequencing input was peripheral blood. This chain's CDR3 is CASSKPGQSSGNTIYF. The CDR3 DNA sequence: TGTGCCAGCAGCAAACCGGGACAGAGCTCTGGAAACACCATATATTTT.